Each of the 21 T cell receptor beta chains below was sequenced from the same sample in a study of blood T cell repertoires in COVID-19. Here immunoSEQ multiplex PCR was the method, and the copy in TCRdb shows in-frame clones only, minus some. The data show 100,000 to 150,000 clones, around 87% seen once. The sequencing sample was made of peripheral blood. These receptor sequences come from an older woman with acute or convalescent COVID-19.

This clone was seen only once. The V gene is TRBV12-5, the J gene TRBJ1-1; D uncertain. CDR1 is LGHNT and CDR2 is FRNRAP in the germline V gene. Between the trimmed V and J ends, which lost 1 base and 0 bases, there was a span of 6 bases. This CDR3 comprises 14 residues. The CDR3 region has the DNA TGTGCTAGTGGTTTGGGAGCTATGAACACTGAAGCTTTCTTT. The encoded protein is CASGLGAMNTEAFF.

DNA for the CDR3: TGTGCCTGGAGGGGACAGGGGACTAACTATGGCTACACCTTC. It specifies CAWRGQGTNYGYTF. The genes are TRBV30 and TRBJ1-2; TRBD1 matches 10 bases. The CDR3 runs 14 residues. CDR1 is GTSNPN, CDR2 SVGIG, per germline (reference sequence). V lost 3 bases to trimming and J lost 0 bases; unmatched junction nucleotides: 1.

This chain joins TRBV28 and TRBJ2-1; 7 nucleotides match TRBD2. The CDR3 contains 16 residues. In germline, CDR1 is MDHEN, CDR2 SYDVKM. J lost 6 bases, V lost 5 bases, and 13 bases had no gene match. CDR3 region: CASSIPLGGSPNEQFF. The CDR3 nucleotides read TGTGCCAGCAGTATTCCGTTGGGAGGGAGCCCCAATGAGCAGTTCTTC. Using reference TRBV28 and TRBJ2-1 for the parts outside the CDR3, the full variable domain is DVKVTQSSRYLVKRTGEKVFLECVQDMDHENMFWYRQDPGLGLRLIYFSYDVKMKEKGDIPEGYSVSREKKERFSLILESASTNQTSMYLCASSIPLGGSPNEQFFGPGTRLTVL.

This rearrangement joins TRBV5-1 to TRBJ2-3; 9 bases agree with TRBD2. In germline, CDR1 is SGHRS, CDR2 YFSETQ. After removal of 4 bases from V and 2 bases from J, the junction contained 11 bases not matched to a gene. The CDR3 length is 17 residues. The CDR3 DNA is TGCGCCAGCAGCACCACCGGGACTAGCAGGGCCACAGATACGCAGTATTTT. The encoded protein is CASSTTGTSRATDTQYF.

This clone was seen once. The CDR3, as DNA: TGCGCCAGCAGCTTGGGAGGCGGGAAGAACACCGGGGAGCTGTTTTTT. Its protein is CASSLGGGKNTGELFF. The rearrangement uses TRBV5-1 and TRBJ2-2; possible D gene TRBD2, 6 bases. Trimming cost V 0 bases and J 1 base, with 10 bases left between them. The CDR3 totals 16 residues. The germline V gene has CDR1 SGHRS and CDR2 YFSETQ.

The chain is built from TRBV6-4 and TRBJ1-3, with D unclear. The length of the CDR3 is 16 residues. V was cut by 2 bases and J by 0 bases, with 11 bases left in between. The V gene's germline CDR1 is MRHNA and CDR2 SNTAGT. The CDR3 loop reads CASSDAFTSSGNTIYF. The CDR3 DNA follows: TGTGCCAGCAGTGACGCTTTTACATCCTCTGGAAACACCATATATTTT.

The CDR3 region has the DNA TGTGCCAGCAGCTTGGTCGGGGGGAATCAGCCCCAGCATTTT. Translation gives CASSLVGGNQPQHF. The rearrangement links TRBV11-2 to TRBJ1-5, with D maybe TRBD1 (5 bases). The CDR3 sequence is 14 residues long. CDR1 is SGHAT, CDR2 FQNNGV, per germline. V gave up 3 bases and J gave up 4 bases, with 10 bases separating them.

The J gene is TRBJ1-1, the V gene TRBV5-4; no clear D. The V end lost 4 bases, the J end lost 3 bases, and 7 bases lay between the germline ends. CDR1 and CDR2 from the germline V gene are SGHNT and YYREEE (reference sequence). The CDR3 length is 12 residues. The CDR3 coding sequence is TGTGCCAGCAGCCTGAGGGACACTGAAGCTTTCTTT. This codes for CASSLRDTEAFF.

The V call is TRBV3-1 (or the pseudogene TRBV3-2), the J call TRBJ2-7; TRBD2 is a possible D gene (6 bases). Germline V CDR1 and CDR2: LGHDT, YNNKEL (reference sequence). CDR3 length: 19 residues. With 0 bases removed from V and 2 bases from J, the gap between germline ends came to 23 bases. The CDR3: CASSQDRRASRDFAYEQYF. In DNA, the CDR3 is TGTGCCAGCAGCCAAGATCGAAGGGCAAGCCGGGACTTTGCCTACGAGCAGTACTTC.

Notes on this clone: One end of the junction fails to match germline, which may point to a read error. The chain employs TRBV24-1 and TRBJ2-1; 8 bases fit TRBD2. Germline V CDR1 and CDR2: KGHDR, SFDVKD. The CDR3 is 15 residues long. The CDR3 bases are TGTGCCACCGGTGAAAGCGGGAGCTCCTACAATGAGCAGTTCTTC. This translates into CATGESGSSYNEQFF.

This sequence joins TRBV11-3 and TRBJ1-2, with D tentatively TRBD1 (5 bases). Trimming shortened V by 0 bases and J by 6 bases, and 8 bases separated the two germline ends. CDR3 length equals 13 residues. The germline CDR1 and CDR2 sequences are SGHNT and YENEEA. CDR3 coding DNA: TGTGCCAGCAGCTTAGACAGGGAGGATGGCTACACCTTC. Its protein product is CASSLDREDGYTF. Complete variable domain (other parts from reference TRBV11-3 and TRBJ1-2): EAGVVQSPRYKIIEKKQPVAFWCNPISGHNTLYWYLQNLGQGPELLIRYENEEAVDDSQLPKDRFSAERLKGVDSTLKIQPAELGDSAVYLCASSLDREDGYTFGSGTRLTVV.

The chain employs TRBV5-6 and TRBJ1-1; possibly TRBD1 for D (5 bases). Trimming removed 4 bases from V and 6 bases from J, with 16 bases in between. Germline lookup yields CDR1 SGHDT and CDR2 YYEEEE. This CDR3 comprises 14 residues. The CDR3 nucleotides are TGTGCCAGCAGCCCCGACAGTCGAGATGCTGAAGCTTTCTTT. Its protein is CASSPDSRDAEAFF.

This chain uses TRBV5-1 with TRBJ1-2, with D perhaps TRBD1 (5 bases). V shed 0 bases and J shed 4 bases, with 13 bases lying between them. The CDR3 covers 15 residues. The germline V gene encodes CDR1 SGHRS and CDR2 YFSETQ. CDR3 amino acids: CASSLEDGGSYGYTF. The DNA for the CDR3 is TGCGCCAGCAGCTTGGAGGACGGGGGATCCTATGGCTACACCTTC. Looking up the rest from reference TRBV5-1 and TRBJ1-2 gives the full variable domain: KAGVTQTPRYLIKTRGQQVTLSCSPISGHRSVSWYQQTPGQGLQFLFEYFSETQRNKGNFPGRFSGRQFSNSRSEMNVSTLELGDSALYLCASSLEDGGSYGYTFGSGTRLTVV.

This clone is a singleton in its sample. The chain carries TRBV19 and TRBJ2-2, with 8 bases identical to TRBD2. Germline-derived CDR1 and CDR2 are LNHDA and SQIVND (reference sequence). The ends lost 7 bases at V and 1 base at J; junction bases unmatched: 5. The CDR3 sequence is 15 residues long. CDR3 in DNA: TGTGCCAGTAAAGTAGCGGGAAGGAACACCGGGGAGCTGTTTTTT. The encoded protein is CASKVAGRNTGELFF.

This chain uses TRBV6-5 with TRBJ1-3; TRBD1 is a possible D gene (6 bases). V dropped 2 bases and J dropped 2 bases, with 13 bases sitting between them. The CDR3 length is 16 residues. In germline, CDR1 is MNHEY, CDR2 SVGAGI. CDR3 bases: TGTGCCAGCAGTTACCAACAGGGCGGTGCTGGAAACACCATATATTTT. Translated: CASSYQQGGAGNTIYF.

The rearrangement links TRBV7-2 to TRBJ2-1; 12 bases map to TRBD2. The CDR3 contains 17 residues. The germline V gene has CDR1 SGHTA and CDR2 FQGNSA. V lost 5 bases to trimming and J lost 2 bases; unmatched junction nucleotides: 7. The CDR3 DNA sequence: TGTGCCAGCAGCCAGGGACTAGCGGGCCTAACCTACAATGAGCAGTTCTTC. As protein: CASSQGLAGLTYNEQFF. Looking up the rest from reference TRBV7-2 and TRBJ2-1 gives the full variable domain: GAGVSQSPSNKVTEKGKDVELRCDPISGHTALYWYRQSLGQGLEFLIYFQGNSAPDKSGLPSDRFSAERTGGSVSTLTIQRTQQEDSAVYLCASSQGLAGLTYNEQFFGPGTRLTVL.

The chain couples TRBV6-5 to TRBJ1-4, with 7 nucleotides matching TRBD1. The CDR3 is made up of 13 amino acids. Germline CDR1 and CDR2: MNHEY and SVGAGI. V lost 5 bases and J lost 7; bases outside the gene matches: 4. CDR3 protein: CASSQNRGEKLFF. For the CDR3, the DNA is TGTGCCAGCAGTCAAAACAGGGGTGAAAAACTGTTTTTT.

The rearrangement joins TRBV11-3 to TRBJ2-7, with D maybe TRBD2 (6 bases). Germline-derived CDR1 and CDR2 are SGHNT and YENEEA. The CDR3 extends over 13 amino acids. Trimming cost V 3 bases and J 7 bases, with 13 bases left between them. The CDR3 is CASSFFPEGEQYV. The CDR3 coding sequence is TGTGCCAGCAGCTTTTTCCCGGAGGGGGAGCAGTACGTC.

The gene calls are TRBV6-4 and TRBJ2-1, with 8 bases that match TRBD1. Germline CDR1 reads MRHNA; CDR2 reads SNTAGT. V lost 6 bases and J lost 6; bases outside the gene matches: 10. The CDR3 has 15 residues. CDR3 coding DNA: TGTGCCAGCAGCACCCAGGGGGCGCCGGGCAATGAGCAGTTCTTC. Protein: CASSTQGAPGNEQFF.

The chain couples TRBV10-3 to TRBJ2-3, with 10 bases matching TRBD2. CDR1 is ENHRY, CDR2 SYGVKD, per germline. CDR3 length: 16 residues. The V segment lost 6 bases and the J segment 3 bases; nucleotides outside the gene matches: 9. CDR3 in DNA: TGTGCCATCAGCCCTGTTAGCGGGAGGATGACAGATACGCAGTATTTT. Protein: CAISPVSGRMTDTQYF.

This chain uses TRBV2 with TRBJ1-2; maybe TRBD1 (6 bases). In germline, CDR1 is SNHLY, CDR2 FYNNEI. The length of the CDR3 is 12 residues. V was cut by 7 bases and J by 2 bases, with 8 bases left in between. The CDR3 DNA reads TGTGCCAGCACAGACAGGAACTATGGCTACACCTTC. Residues: CASTDRNYGYTF.